These 31 T cell receptor beta chains were sequenced from one sample in a study of blood T cells in healthy people across ages (dated by TCRdb to 2014 to 2015). Libraries were built with 5' RACE. The sequencer listed for this sample is Illumina HiSeq 2500. A second PCR of 7 to 11 cycles was performed with a sample-barcoded 5' primer and a J-beta primer mix. TCRdb ran its own pipeline on the public reads, namely fastp trimming at Q25 and MiXCR clone calling, and kept in-frame beta chains. Each CDR3 protein appears once, grouped with its most common genes and DNA. The sample table contains about 640,000 distinct CDR3 sequences; only one count was recorded for approximately 30% of them. Clones ranked in the top ten supply approximately 15% of the sample. Sequencing was performed on blood. These receptors were obtained from an elderly woman in good health.

The sample holds many counts of this clonotype. The gene calls are TRBV7-8 and TRBJ1-2, with D possibly TRBD1 on 6 matching bases. Germline values: CDR1 SGHVS, CDR2 FQNEAQ. V was shortened by 1 base and J by 7 bases, with 10 bases between the two germline ends. The CDR3 loop spans 13 amino acids. This CDR3 is CASSLGPTGGYTF. The CDR3 DNA reads TGTGCCAGCAGCTTAGGTCCGACAGGTGGCTACACCTTC.

The gene calls are TRBV6-5 and TRBJ2-2; TRBD2 is a possible D gene (5 bases). CDR3 size: 14 residues. Germline V gene sequence: CDR1 MNHEY, CDR2 SVGAGI. The V gene lost 11 bases and the J gene lost 0 bases, with 13 bases spanning the gap. The CDR3 DNA is TGTGCCTGCCGGCGGGCAACGAACACCGGGGAGCTGTTTTTT. It is translated as CACRRATNTGELFF.

V usage is TRBV5-6 and J usage is TRBJ2-3; TRBD2 might be the D (6 bases). The V end lost 0 bases, the J end lost 8 bases, and 13 bases lay between the germline ends. The CDR3 has 14 amino acids. Germline assignment: CDR1 SGHDT and CDR2 YYEEEE. CDR3: CASSLGRGLATQYF. The CDR3 DNA is TGTGCCAGCAGCTTGGGCCGGGGGTTAGCTACGCAGTATTTT.

This chain links TRBV7-9 with TRBJ2-3; a weak D match, TRBD2 (5 bases). The CDR3 extends over 16 amino acids. Trimming removed 8 bases at V and 1 base at J, with 19 bases between. The germline V gene encodes CDR1 SEHNR and CDR2 FQNEAQ (reference sequence). The CDR3 region has the DNA TGTGCCAGCGGCCGCTACTCGGAGAGGGGCACAGATACGCAGTATTTT. Its translation is CASGRYSERGTDTQYF.

This clonotype was recorded at least ten times. The chain couples TRBV5-1 to TRBJ1-2; a weak D match, TRBD1 (5 bases). Per the germline V gene, CDR1 is SGHRS and CDR2 is YFSETQ. The CDR3 sequence is 13 residues long. The V gene lost 0 bases and the J gene lost 6 bases, with 9 bases spanning the gap. This CDR3 is CASSLGGAHGYTF. CDR3 in DNA: TGCGCCAGCAGCTTGGGAGGGGCGCATGGCTACACCTTC.

This clonotype was seen ten or more times. This chain links TRBV6-5 with TRBJ2-3, with 7 bases matching TRBD1. Germline CDR1 is MNHEY and CDR2 is SVGAGI. The V segment lost 6 bases and the J segment 2 bases; nucleotides outside the gene matches: 8. The CDR3 sequence is 15 residues long. CDR3 nucleotides: TGTGCCAGCAGACACGGGACAGCGTACACAGATACGCAGTATTTT. Translation gives CASRHGTAYTDTQYF.

This clonotype was detected a few times. With a much larger clone just one base away, this may be a read error. This chain joins TRBV4-1 and TRBJ1-1; TRBD1 might be the D (6 bases). This CDR3 spans 14 amino acids. The germline V gene has CDR1 MGHRA and CDR2 YSYEKL. V was clipped by 6 bases and J by 0 bases, with 11 bases between them. The CDR3 loop reads CASSCDRMNTEAFF. The CDR3 bases are TGCGCCAGCAGTTGCGACAGGATGAACACTGAAGCTTTCTTT.

In this sample, this clonotype turned up many times. The chain combines TRBV27 with TRBJ2-5, with TRBD1 identical over 8 bases. This CDR3 is 12 amino acids long. Germline V gives CDR1 MNHEY, CDR2 SMNVEV (reference sequence). V lost 7 bases, J lost 4 bases, and 2 bases stayed unmatched. The CDR3: CASIGQGETQYF. Here the CDR3 DNA reads TGTGCCAGCATTGGACAGGGAGAGACCCAGTACTTC.

Many counts were recorded for this clonotype. The chain uses TRBV27 and TRBJ2-7; D possibly uses TRBD1 or TRBD2 (5 bases each). V was cut by 4 bases and J by 6 bases, with 13 bases left in between. This CDR3 is 13 amino acids long. Germline V gene lookup returns CDR1 MNHEY and CDR2 SMNVEV (reference sequence). The CDR3 loop reads CASSSGPKLEQYF. The DNA for the CDR3 is TGTGCCAGCAGTTCGGGACCTAAACTCGAGCAGTACTTC.

The chain uses TRBV6-5 and TRBJ1-2; tentatively, D is TRBD1 (5 bases). Germline V gene data show CDR1 as MNHEY and CDR2 as SVGAGI. The CDR3 has 14 residues. Trimming pared 0 bases from V and 11 bases from J, leaving 16 bases between. The CDR3 region has the DNA TGTGCCAGCAGTTACTCATGGAGGGGACTAGTTTACACCTTC. Translation gives CASSYSWRGLVYTF.

This clonotype was picked up many times. V gene TRBV5-1 combines with J gene TRBJ1-4, with TRBD1 as a possible D gene (5 bases). CDR3 length: 13 residues. Per the germline V gene, CDR1 is SGHRS and CDR2 is YFSETQ. Deletions cut 0 bases from V and 7 bases from J, with 7 bases between. The CDR3 region is CASSLATGEKLFF. The CDR3 DNA reads as TGCGCCAGCAGCTTGGCCACAGGTGAAAAACTGTTTTTT. The full variable domain, its missing parts supplied by reference TRBV5-1 and TRBJ1-4, is KAGVTQTPRYLIKTRGQQVTLSCSPISGHRSVSWYQQTPGQGLQFLFEYFSETQRNKGNFPGRFSGRQFSNSRSEMNVSTLELGDSALYLCASSLATGEKLFFGSGTQLSVL.

Turning to this clonotype: At one boundary the junction diverges from the germline segment, which might be a read error. V gene TRBV20-1 combines with J gene TRBJ1-4, with 10 bases matching TRBD1. The CDR3 has 15 amino acids. Germline V gene lookup returns CDR1 DFQATT and CDR2 SNEGSKA (reference sequence). DNA for the CDR3: TGCAGTGCTTATGACAGGGGGCGGGCTAATGAAAAACTGGTTTTT. Protein: CSAYDRGRANEKLVF.

This clonotype showed up just a few times. The CDR3 loop is CASSERVGHRNTEAFF. CDR3 DNA sequence: TGTGCCAGCAGCGAGAGGGTGGGACACCGGAACACTGAAGCTTTCTTT. The genes are TRBV6-1 and TRBJ1-1, with D possibly being TRBD1 (6 bases). Germline V gene sequence: CDR1 MNHNS, CDR2 SASEGT. The V and J ends lost 6 bases and 1 base respectively, with 18 bases between them. The CDR3 is made up of 16 amino acids.

This clonotype was seen repeatedly, ten times or more. A much larger clone lies a single base off, so this may be a read error. The chain recombines TRBV3-1 with TRBJ2-7; D unresolved. Trimming took off 4 bases at V and 7 bases at J, with 8 bases between the two ends. The CDR3 is made up of 11 amino acids. Germline V gene sequence: CDR1 LGHDT, CDR2 YNNKEL (reference sequence). CDR3 sequence reads: CASSLYNEQYF. The CDR3, as DNA: TGTGCCAGCAGCCTGTACAATGAGCAGTACTTC.

This clonotype was seen ten or more times. The genes are TRBV6-2 or TRBV6-3 and TRBJ2-6; D gene uncertain. CDR3 length equals 17 residues. Trimming stripped 5 bases from V and 2 bases from J, with 16 bases between. Germline V gene sequence: CDR1 MNHEY, CDR2 SVGEGT. In nucleotides, the CDR3 is TGTGCCAGCAGTCTACCCCGGGTCGGAGCTGGGGCCAACGTCCTGACTTTC. Its protein is CASSLPRVGAGANVLTF.

On this clonotype itself: One junction end disagrees with the germline gene, perhaps due to a read error. The gene calls are TRBV28 and TRBJ2-1, with 9 bases matching TRBD1. Germline values: CDR1 MDHEN, CDR2 SYDVKM. This CDR3 contains 17 residues. The CDR3 is CARSWGETGGPYNEQFF. The CDR3 DNA reads TGTGCCCGCAGTTGGGGGGAGACAGGGGGTCCCTACAATGAGCAGTTCTTC.

This clonotype occurred many times. The V gene is TRBV20-1, the J gene TRBJ2-1; 10 bases align to TRBD2. The CDR3 length is 16 residues. CDR1 and CDR2 (germline): DFQATT, SNEGSKA (reference sequence). The ends lost 6 bases at V and 12 bases at J; junction bases unmatched: 20. CDR3: CSAERAGSGGAQGQFF. The CDR3 nucleotides read TGCAGTGCCGAGAGAGCAGGAAGCGGGGGGGCACAGGGGCAGTTCTTC.

The chain couples TRBV28 to TRBJ2-7, with D perhaps given as TRBD1 or TRBD2 (6 bases each). This CDR3 comprises 14 residues. Trimming stripped 10 bases from V and 7 bases from J, with 23 bases between. Germline V gives CDR1 MDHEN, CDR2 SYDVKM. The CDR3 DNA is TGTGCCACCTCCACCGGGGGCCTTTTGAGGGAGCAGTACTTC. Translating gives CATSTGGLLREQYF.

This clonotype was seen many times. The chain uses TRBV2 and TRBJ2-6; TRBD1 matches 9 bases. The V segment lost 3 bases and the J segment 0 bases; nucleotides outside the gene matches: 0. The CDR3 totals 16 residues. Germline lookup yields CDR1 SNHLY and CDR2 FYNNEI. CDR3 bases: TGTGCCAGCAGTGAGGACAGGGGCTCTGGGGCCAACGTCCTGACTTTC. The encoded protein is CASSEDRGSGANVLTF. Full variable domain (remainder filled in from reference TRBV2 and TRBJ2-6): EPEVTQTPSHQVTQMGQEVILRCVPISNHLYFYWYRQILGQKVEFLVSFYNNEISEKSEIFDDQFSVERPDGSNFTLKIRSTKLEDSAMYFCASSEDRGSGANVLTFGAGSRLTVL.

This clonotype was recorded a few times. Relative to the germline gene, one junction end is altered; a read error may explain this. The CDR3 region is CTSSFLGRVSQPQHF. The DNA of the CDR3 is TGCACCAGCAGCTTTTTGGGCAGGGTGAGTCAGCCCCAGCATTTT. The chain combines TRBV5-1 with TRBJ1-5; tentative D call: TRBD1 (5 bases). This CDR3 contains 15 residues. Germline V gene sequence: CDR1 SGHRS, CDR2 YFSETQ.

A few counts support this clonotype. The chain is built from TRBV5-1 and TRBJ1-2; TRBD1 agrees at 7 bases. V shed 1 base, J shed 2 bases, and the junction held 8 bases outside the gene matches. Germline V gene sequence: CDR1 SGHRS, CDR2 YFSETQ. The CDR3 loop spans 16 amino acids. The CDR3 nucleotides read TGCGCCAGCAGCTTGACCCCCAGGGGGGTCAACTATGGCTACACCTTC. This sequence encodes CASSLTPRGVNYGYTF.

On this clonotype: A single base separates this from a much larger clone, so it may be a read error. The chain recombines TRBV7-2 with TRBJ1-2; D is uncertain. Germline-derived CDR1 and CDR2 are SGHTA and FQGNSA. This CDR3 is 14 amino acids long. The chain's CDR3 is CASSAGFARYGCTF. In DNA, the CDR3 is TGTGCCAGCAGCGCGGGTTTTGCTAGGTATGGCTGCACCTTC.

The chain links TRBV18 to TRBJ1-5; a possible D gene is TRBD1 (5 bases). Germline V CDR1 and CDR2: KGHSH, LQKENI. Trimming stripped 6 bases from V and 9 bases from J, with 15 bases between. This CDR3 comprises 13 residues. The CDR3 reads CASSPLGTMPQHF. The CDR3 nucleotides read TGTGCCAGCTCCCCTCTAGGGACTATGCCCCAGCATTTT. Looking up the rest from reference TRBV18 and TRBJ1-5 gives the full variable domain: NAGVMQNPRHLVRRRGQEARLRCSPMKGHSHVYWYRQLPEEGLKFMVYLQKENIIDESGMPKERFSAEFPKEGPSILRIQQVVRGDSAAYFCASSPLGTMPQHFGDGTRLSIL.

About this clonotype itself: The germline gene is not matched at one end of the junction; a read error may be the cause. This chain connects TRBV12-3 or TRBV12-4 to TRBJ2-3; D gene unclear. This CDR3 has 13 residues. In DNA form, the CDR3 reads TGTGCCAGCCCCTGTGTGAACGCAGATACGCAATATTTT. As protein: CASPCVNADTQYF.

This clonotype has a count of ten or more. V gene TRBV12-3 or TRBV12-4 combines with J gene TRBJ1-2, with D tentatively TRBD1 (5 bases). Trimming removed 4 bases at V and 7 bases at J, with 16 bases between. CDR3 length: 14 residues. Here the CDR3 DNA reads TGTGCCAGCAGTTGGATTACAGGTCTATCTGGCTACACCTTC. This codes for CASSWITGLSGYTF.

This clonotype was observed at least ten times. V is TRBV11-2 and J is TRBJ2-5; TRBD1 matches 8 bases. The germline V gene has CDR1 SGHAT and CDR2 FQNNGV. This CDR3 is built from 15 residues. With 5 bases clipped from V and 5 bases from J, the junction kept 10 bases outside the gene matches. The CDR3 sequence: CASSPRTGRRETQYF. The DNA for the CDR3 is TGTGCCAGCAGCCCCCGGACAGGGAGACGGGAGACCCAGTACTTC.

This clonotype appeared once. The chain joins TRBV20-1 to TRBJ2-7; D might be TRBD2 (5 bases). The germline V and J ends were trimmed by 3 bases and 10 bases, with 19 bases remaining between them. The CDR3 extends over 13 amino acids. In germline, CDR1 is DFQATT, CDR2 SNEGSKA (reference sequence). The CDR3 protein is CSARSRTPWAQYF. For the CDR3, the DNA is TGCAGTGCTAGGAGCAGGACTCCTTGGGCCCAGTACTTC.

This clonotype was recorded at least ten times. The genes are TRBV29-1 and TRBJ2-5; D ambiguous. The CDR3 is 10 residues long. Germline CDR1 reads SQVTM; CDR2 reads ANQGSEA. V dropped 4 bases and J dropped 7 bases, with 7 bases sitting between them. CDR3 DNA: TGCAGCGTTGTTATAGGGACCCAGTACTTC. Residues: CSVVIGTQYF.

This clonotype was seen at least ten times. As DNA, the CDR3 is TGTGCCAGCAGCAGTCGTGTGCTAGCGGGGGTGGGCGGGGAGCTGTTTTTT. As protein: CASSSRVLAGVGGELFF. The chain carries TRBV7-2 and TRBJ2-2; 10 bases fit TRBD2. V shed 5 bases and J 7 bases; nucleotides not matched to a gene: 13. CDR3 size: 17 residues. The germline V gene has CDR1 SGHTA and CDR2 FQGNSA.

This clonotype was recorded many times. This chain connects TRBV5-1 to TRBJ2-3; D is undetermined. The CDR3 is 16 amino acids. Germline V CDR1 and CDR2: SGHRS, YFSETQ. V was clipped by 0 bases and J by 4 bases, with 15 bases between them. Here the CDR3 reads CASSLAVQRSADTQYF. CDR3 sequence (DNA): TGCGCCAGCAGCTTGGCCGTCCAGAGGTCGGCAGATACGCAGTATTTT.

The rearrangement joins TRBV6-2 or TRBV6-3 to TRBJ2-6, with D unclear. This CDR3 is built from 16 residues. V lost 2 bases and J lost 2, with 10 bases in between. Per the germline V gene, CDR1 is MNHEY and CDR2 is SVGEGT. The chain's CDR3 is CASSYGQAPGANVLTF. For the CDR3, the DNA is TGTGCCAGCAGTTACGGGCAGGCTCCTGGGGCCAACGTCCTGACTTTC.